This T cell receptor (beta chain) was found in a study of read filtering for tumor transcriptome and immune sequencing. From around 440 ng of RNA, a library with molecular barcoded alpha/delta and beta/gamma adaptors was made. TCRdb itself ran the reads through MiXCR, one entry per CDR3 protein. The data hold tens of thousands of distinct CDR3 sequences, with over 9.5% observed a single time. The CDR3 totals 15 residues. V was clipped by 5 bases and J by 2 bases, with 15 bases between them. In germline, CDR1 is SGHRS, CDR2 YFSETQ. This clonotype was counted many times. What was sequenced was a population of CD138-negative cells sorted from bone marrow. This clonotype was sampled from a donor aged 40 or over with multiple myeloma. The chain employs TRBV5-1 and TRBJ2-3; D gene ambiguous. CDR3: CASSLTVGPTDTQYF. DNA of the CDR3: TGCGCCAGCAGTTTGACGGTAGGCCCCACAGATACGCAGTATTTT.